This T cell receptor beta chain was documented in a study of T cell responses to AZD1222 COVID-19 vaccine. About the study: Analyses pooled second doses at about 4 or about 12 weeks.

The repertoire was sequenced with immunoSEQ multiplex PCR; TCRdb's copy has only in-frame clones and lacks some. The table records roughly 140,000 clones, approximately 90% of them present only once. V shed 0 bases and J shed 9 bases, with 9 bases lying between them. In germline, CDR1 is SGHNT, CDR2 YYREEE (reference sequence). The CDR3 runs to 12 residues. The rearrangement joins TRBV5-4 to TRBJ2-5; unclear D gene. This receptor was identified in an adult in good health. The sample consisted of peripheral blood, taken on day 0 of AZD1222 vaccination. This CDR3 reads CASSLGARAQYF. In DNA form, the CDR3 reads TGTGCCAGCAGCTTGGGGGCCCGGGCCCAGTACTTC.